The 8 T cell receptor beta chains listed next were all sequenced from one sample in a study of Tregs in tolerant kidney transplant recipients. Data came from immunoSEQ multiplex PCR; TCRdb stores just in-frame clones and leaves some out. Its clone listing holds tens of thousands of clones. The starting material was CD4+ T cells from blood, obtained before the transplant. Every receptor here comes from a human donor who received a combined kidney and bone marrow transplant.

Points on this clone: The CDR3 end lies 3 residues beyond the end of the read and is filled in from the germline J gene. This sequence joins TRBV19 and TRBJ1-1; 7 bases line up with TRBD1. Germline V gene lookup returns CDR1 LNHDA and CDR2 SQIVND (reference sequence). The trim removed 5 bases at V and 4 bases at J, leaving 13 bases unmatched. This CDR3 region has 16 residues. The CDR3 region is CASSSPGQRRGTEAFF. Incomplete CDR3 DNA: TGTGCCAGTAGTTCCCCGGGACAGCGTAGGGGCACTGAA.

On this clone: From the germline J gene comes the end of the CDR3, since the read stops 3 residues before it. The chain has TRBV18 and TRBJ2-5; D is tentatively TRBD1 or TRBD2 (6 bases each). CDR3 length: 15 amino acids. Deletions cut 3 bases from V and 5 bases from J, with 16 bases between. Germline CDR1 KGHSH, CDR2 LQKENI. This CDR3 reads CASSPGQIGGETQYF. The covered CDR3 bases are TGTGCCAGCTCACCCGGACAGATTGGAGGGGAGACC.

For this clone: Read coverage stops 3 residues before the CDR3 terminus; the germline J gene supplies the remainder. The chain is built from TRBV7-2 and TRBJ2-2; D is ambiguous. This CDR3 region has 13 residues. Germline V CDR1 and CDR2: SGHTA, FQGNSA. V dropped 4 bases and J dropped 3 bases, with 6 bases sitting between them. This CDR3 is CASSSGYTGELFF. CDR3 DNA, as far as it was read: TGTGCCAGCAGCTCGGGTTACACCGGGGAG.

As concerns this clone: From the germline J gene comes the end of the CDR3, since the read stops 3 residues before it. The chain combines TRBV7-2 with TRBJ2-5; TRBD2 aligns across 8 bases. In germline, CDR1 is SGHTA, CDR2 FQGNSA. The CDR3 totals 15 residues. V shed 5 bases, J shed 4 bases, and the junction held 9 bases outside the gene matches. The CDR3 is CASSPPVSGRETQYF. CDR3 bases read: TGTGCCAGCAGCCCCCCGGTCAGCGGGAGAGAGACC.

Of note for this clone: The read ends 3 residues shy of where the CDR3 ends; the end is completed using the germline J gene. The chain has TRBV10-3 and TRBJ2-7, with a possible D match to TRBD1 (6 bases). Trimming shortened V by 9 bases and J by 0 bases, and 18 bases separated the two germline ends. The length of the CDR3 is 15 residues. The germline gives CDR1 ENHRY, CDR2 SYGVKD. CDR3 DNA, as far as it was read: TGTGCCATACAGATGAACAGGGTAAACTCCTACGAG. It yields the protein CAIQMNRVNSYE. The whole CDR3 sequence is CAIQMNRVNSYEQYF.

Regarding this clone: From the germline J gene comes the end of the CDR3, since the read stops 3 residues before it. This chain joins TRBV5-1 and TRBJ2-3, with 7 bases identical to TRBD1. V shed 8 bases, J shed 5 bases, and the junction held 11 bases outside the gene matches. The germline V gene has CDR1 SGHRS and CDR2 YFSETQ. CDR3 length: 14 residues. CDR3 DNA, as far as it was read: TGCGCCAGTACCGTCGGGACAGAAGGAGATACG. Encoded protein: CASTVGTEGDT. The CDR3 reads in full as CASTVGTEGDTQYF.

Regarding this clone: The DNA ends 3 residues before the CDR3 does, and the rest of the CDR3 is filled in from the germline J gene. The chain carries TRBV18 and TRBJ2-5, with D unclear. This CDR3 is 15 amino acids long. CDR1 and CDR2 (germline): KGHSH, LQKENI. Trimming cost V 0 bases and J 5 bases, with 13 bases left between them. CDR3 bases read: TGTGCCAGCTCACCACCTGGCGCCGGGTTGGAGACC. Translating it yields CASSPPGAGLET. The whole CDR3 protein is CASSPPGAGLETQYF.

With respect to this clone: The read stops 3 residues short of the end of the CDR3; the missing end is completed from the germline J gene. The rearrangement joins TRBV19 to TRBJ2-2, with unresolved D. The germline CDR1 and CDR2 sequences are LNHDA and SQIVND (reference sequence). V dropped 4 bases and J dropped 8 bases, with 5 bases sitting between them. The CDR3 spans 11 residues. The CDR3 sequence is CASSNNGELFF. The CDR3 DNA, read in part, is TGTGCCAGTAGTAACAATGGGGAG. Full variable domain (outside the CDR3, taken from reference TRBV19 and TRBJ2-2): DGGITQSPKYLFRKEGQNVTLSCEQNLNHDAMYWYRQDPGQGLRLIYYSQIVNDFQKGDIAEGYSVSREKKESFPLTVTSAQKNPTAFYLCASSNNGELFFGEGSRLTVL.